These 12 T cell receptor beta chains originate from one sample sequenced in a study of blood T cell repertoires in COVID-19. Sequencing was performed with immunoSEQ multiplex PCR; in TCRdb, only in-frame clones are kept and a portion is missing. In the table there are around 140,000 clones, about nine tenths of which are singletons. The sample taken for sequencing was PBMCs or T cells enriched from blood (not recorded which). The receptor source for this set is a woman in her 40s who had been exposed to COVID-19.

The rearrangement joins TRBV5-1 to TRBJ1-2; 7 bases are shared with TRBD1. The CDR3 consists of 13 residues. Germline V gene sequence: CDR1 SGHRS, CDR2 YFSETQ. The J segment lost 8 bases and the V segment lost 4 bases, leaving 8 bases of the junction unmatched. The CDR3 is CASSAPDRKGYTF. The CDR3 DNA follows: TGCGCCAGCAGCGCCCCGGACAGGAAGGGCTACACCTTC. The full variable domain, rest sourced from reference TRBV5-1 and TRBJ1-2, is KAGVTQTPRYLIKTRGQQVTLSCSPISGHRSVSWYQQTPGQGLQFLFEYFSETQRNKGNFPGRFSGRQFSNSRSEMNVSTLELGDSALYLCASSAPDRKGYTFGSGTRLTVV.

This chain uses TRBV25-1 with TRBJ2-1; 9 nucleotides line up with TRBD2. The CDR3 covers 14 residues. Germline V gives CDR1 MGHDK, CDR2 SYGVNS. The ends lost 9 bases at V and 2 bases at J; junction bases unmatched: 5. The CDR3 DNA reads as TGTGCCAGAATAGCGGGGGACACCTACAATGAGCAGTTCTTC. Translation gives CARIAGDTYNEQFF.

V gene TRBV19 combines with J gene TRBJ1-2, with D unclear. Germline CDR1 and CDR2: LNHDA and SQIVND (reference sequence). Trimming left V 10 bases short and J 4 bases short, with 16 bases between. CDR3 size: 13 residues. The CDR3 nucleotides are TGTGCCACCCAGGACGGAGGGCCCTATGGCTACACCTTC. Its translation: CATQDGGPYGYTF. Together with reference TRBV19 and TRBJ1-2, the CDR3 gives the full variable domain: DGGITQSPKYLFRKEGQNVTLSCEQNLNHDAMYWYRQDPGQGLRLIYYSQIVNDFQKGDIAEGYSVSREKKESFPLTVTSAQKNPTAFYLCATQDGGPYGYTFGSGTRLTVV.

V gene TRBV27 combines with J gene TRBJ2-7, with D tentatively TRBD1 (6 bases). This CDR3 is built from 13 residues. Germline V CDR1 and CDR2: MNHEY, SMNVEV (reference sequence). V was pared by 2 bases and J by 5 bases, with 10 bases between. CDR3: CASSLTGFHEQYF. In DNA, the CDR3 is TGTGCCAGCAGTTTAACAGGGTTTCACGAGCAGTACTTC.

The chain is built from TRBV11-2 and TRBJ2-5; D ambiguous. From germline, CDR1 is SGHAT and CDR2 FQNNGV. The length of the CDR3 is 13 residues. Trimming stripped 2 bases from V and 2 bases from J, with 6 bases between. The CDR3 DNA reads as TGTGCCAGCAGCTTAAGGCGGCAAGAGACCCAGTACTTC. Translating it yields CASSLRRQETQYF.

This CDR3 reads CASSLEYGTFKNIQYF. The DNA of the CDR3 is TGTGCCAGCAGCCTAGAATACGGGACTTTCAAAAACATTCAGTACTTC. V usage is TRBV3-1 (or the pseudogene TRBV3-2) and J usage is TRBJ2-4; a possible D gene is TRBD2 (6 bases). V gave up 4 bases and J gave up 3 bases, with 16 bases separating them. The CDR3 runs to 16 residues. Germline loops: CDR1 LGHDT, CDR2 YNNKEL (reference sequence).

This clone was seen a handful of times. The chain carries TRBV6-5 and TRBJ2-7; 8 bases fit TRBD1. CDR3 length equals 14 residues. Germline CDR1 and CDR2: MNHEY and SVGAGI. The V segment lost 6 bases and the J segment 4 bases; nucleotides outside the gene matches: 8. The CDR3 sequence: CASSATDRGYEQYF. The DNA for the CDR3 is TGTGCCAGCAGCGCCACTGACAGGGGATACGAGCAGTACTTC.

This clone was seen once. The chain carries TRBV5-1 and TRBJ1-5; D remains ambiguous. The CDR3 is made up of 14 amino acids. Per the germline V gene, CDR1 is SGHRS and CDR2 is YFSETQ. The V gene lost 0 bases and the J gene lost 6 bases, with 10 bases spanning the gap. Written as DNA, the CDR3 is TGCGCCAGCAGCTTGGGAACCCTCGGTCAGCCCCAGCATTTT. Its translation: CASSLGTLGQPQHF.

This chain uses TRBV5-4 with TRBJ1-2; D ambiguous. The CDR3 is 16 amino acids. Trimming removed 3 bases at V and 4 bases at J, with 19 bases between. Per germline, CDR1 SGHNT and CDR2 YYREEE (reference sequence). DNA of the CDR3: TGTGCCAGCAGCTCCCCCTTTAACGAGCTCTTCTATGGCTACACCTTC. Translating it yields CASSSPFNELFYGYTF.

The J gene is TRBJ1-2, the V gene TRBV3-1 (or the pseudogene TRBV3-2); D call uncertain. This CDR3 is 12 amino acids long. With 0 bases removed from V and 8 bases from J, the gap between germline ends came to 7 bases. The germline V gene encodes CDR1 LGHDT and CDR2 YNNKEL (reference sequence). CDR3: CASSQDRWGYTF. Written as DNA, the CDR3 is TGTGCCAGCAGCCAAGATCGGTGGGGCTACACCTTC.

The rearrangement uses TRBV4-1 and TRBJ1-5, with 12 bases lining up with TRBD1. The CDR3 contains 21 residues. J gave up 0 bases and V 1 base, and 13 bases lay outside the gene matches. CDR1 and CDR2 from the germline V gene are MGHRA and YSYEKL. DNA for the CDR3: TGCGCCAGCAGCCAAGTTATAGGTCCGGGACAGGGGGCTTATAGCAATCAGCCCCAGCATTTT. Translated: CASSQVIGPGQGAYSNQPQHF.

This clone was detected only a few times. This chain links TRBV5-1 with TRBJ2-2; perhaps TRBD2 as D (6 bases). Germline-derived CDR1 and CDR2 are SGHRS and YFSETQ. Trimming left V 5 bases short and J 5 bases short, with 10 bases between. This CDR3 has 13 amino acids. CDR3 nucleotide sequence: TGCGCCAGCAGGGCCGGGACTACCGGGGAGCTGTTTTTT. Protein: CASRAGTTGELFF.